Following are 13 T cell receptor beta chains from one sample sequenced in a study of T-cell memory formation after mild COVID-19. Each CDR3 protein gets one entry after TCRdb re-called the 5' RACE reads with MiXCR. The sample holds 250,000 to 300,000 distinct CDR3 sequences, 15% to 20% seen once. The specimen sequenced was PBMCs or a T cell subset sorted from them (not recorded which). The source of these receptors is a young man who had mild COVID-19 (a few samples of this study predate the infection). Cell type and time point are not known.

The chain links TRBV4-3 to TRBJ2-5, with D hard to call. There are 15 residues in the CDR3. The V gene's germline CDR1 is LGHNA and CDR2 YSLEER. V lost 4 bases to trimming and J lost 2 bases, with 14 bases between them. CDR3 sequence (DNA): TGCGCCAGCAGCCCAGTTTTAGGTCCTCAAGAGACCCAGTACTTC. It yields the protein CASSPVLGPQETQYF.

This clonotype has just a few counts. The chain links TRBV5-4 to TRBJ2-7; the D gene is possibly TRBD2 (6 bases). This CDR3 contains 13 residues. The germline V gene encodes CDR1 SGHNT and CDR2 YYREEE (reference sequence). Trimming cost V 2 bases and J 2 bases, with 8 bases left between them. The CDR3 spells CASSFGGTYEQYV. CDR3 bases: TGTGCCAGCAGCTTCGGGGGAACCTACGAGCAGTACGTC.

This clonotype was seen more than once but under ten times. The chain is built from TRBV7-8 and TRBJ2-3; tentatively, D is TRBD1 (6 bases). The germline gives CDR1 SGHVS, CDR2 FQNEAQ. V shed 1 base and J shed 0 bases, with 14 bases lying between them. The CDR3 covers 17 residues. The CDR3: CASSLDYSTGSTDTQYF. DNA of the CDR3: TGTGCCAGCAGCTTAGACTATTCGACAGGCAGCACAGATACGCAGTATTTT. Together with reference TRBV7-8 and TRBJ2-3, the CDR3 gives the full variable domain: GAGVSQSPRYKVAKRGQDVALRCDPISGHVSLFWYQQALGQGPEFLTYFQNEAQLDKSGLPSDRFFAERPEGSVSTLKIQRTQQEDSAVYLCASSLDYSTGSTDTQYFGPGTRLTVL.

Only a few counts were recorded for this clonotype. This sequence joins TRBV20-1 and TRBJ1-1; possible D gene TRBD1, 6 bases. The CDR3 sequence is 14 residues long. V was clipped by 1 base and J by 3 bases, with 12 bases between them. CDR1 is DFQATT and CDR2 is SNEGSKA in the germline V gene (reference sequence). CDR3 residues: CSARGRGADTEAFF. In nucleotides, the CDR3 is TGCAGTGCTAGAGGCCGGGGGGCGGACACTGAAGCTTTCTTT.

CDR3: CASSVRGPGDEQFF. CDR3 bases: TGCGCCAGCAGTGTCCGAGGGCCCGGCGATGAGCAGTTCTTC. V usage is TRBV5-1 and J usage is TRBJ2-1, with D tentatively TRBD2 (5 bases). Between the trimmed V and J ends, which lost 5 bases and 8 bases, there was a span of 17 bases. Germline V gene data show CDR1 as SGHRS and CDR2 as YFSETQ. The CDR3 has 14 residues.

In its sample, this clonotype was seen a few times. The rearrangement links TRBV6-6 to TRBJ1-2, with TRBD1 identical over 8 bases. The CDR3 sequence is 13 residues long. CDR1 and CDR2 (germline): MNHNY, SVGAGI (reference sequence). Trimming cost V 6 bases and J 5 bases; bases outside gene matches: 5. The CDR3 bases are TGTGCCAGCAGAATGGACAGGGTGTATGGCTACACCTTC. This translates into CASRMDRVYGYTF.

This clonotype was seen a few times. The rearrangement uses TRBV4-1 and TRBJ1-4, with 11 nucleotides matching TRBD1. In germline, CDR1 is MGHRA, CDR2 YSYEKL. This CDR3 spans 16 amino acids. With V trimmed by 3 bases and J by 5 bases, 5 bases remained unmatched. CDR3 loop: CASSQTGTGGNEKLFF. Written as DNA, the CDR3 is TGCGCCAGCAGCCAGACCGGGACAGGGGGGAATGAAAAACTGTTTTTT.

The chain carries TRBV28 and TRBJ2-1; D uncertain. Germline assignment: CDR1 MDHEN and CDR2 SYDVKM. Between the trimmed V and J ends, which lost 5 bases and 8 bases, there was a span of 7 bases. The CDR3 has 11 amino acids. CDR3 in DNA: TGTGCCAGCAGTCCAGATCATGAGCAGTTCTTC. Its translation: CASSPDHEQFF. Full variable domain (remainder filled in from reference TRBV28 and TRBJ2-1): DVKVTQSSRYLVKRTGEKVFLECVQDMDHENMFWYRQDPGLGLRLIYFSYDVKMKEKGDIPEGYSVSREKKERFSLILESASTNQTSMYLCASSPDHEQFFGPGTRLTVL.

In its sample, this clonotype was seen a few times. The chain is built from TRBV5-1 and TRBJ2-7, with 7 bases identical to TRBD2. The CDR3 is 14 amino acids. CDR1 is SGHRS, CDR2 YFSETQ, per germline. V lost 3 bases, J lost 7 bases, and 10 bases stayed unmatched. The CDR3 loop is CASSSGGWGGEQYV. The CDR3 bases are TGCGCCAGCAGCTCTGGCGGATGGGGGGGTGAGCAGTACGTC.

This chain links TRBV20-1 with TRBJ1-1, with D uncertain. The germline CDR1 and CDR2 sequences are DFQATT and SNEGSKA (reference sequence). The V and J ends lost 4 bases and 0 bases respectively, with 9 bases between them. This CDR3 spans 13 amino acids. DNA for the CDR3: TGCAGTGCTACCACCGACATGAACACTGAAGCTTTCTTT. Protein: CSATTDMNTEAFF.

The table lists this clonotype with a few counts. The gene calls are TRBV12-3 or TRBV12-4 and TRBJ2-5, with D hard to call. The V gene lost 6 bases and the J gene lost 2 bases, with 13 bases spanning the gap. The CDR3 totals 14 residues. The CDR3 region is CASSPRVGQETQYF. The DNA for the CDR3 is TGTGCCAGCAGCCCTAGGGTGGGGCAAGAGACCCAGTACTTC.

CDR3 nucleotides: TGTGCCACCAGCATCCTAGCGGGGGGGATCACAGATACGCAGTATTTT. It is translated as CATSILAGGITDTQYF. V and J are TRBV15 and TRBJ2-3, with TRBD2 matching 12 bases. The trim removed 4 bases at V and 2 bases at J, leaving 4 bases unmatched. Looked up from germline, CDR1 is LNHNV and CDR2 is YYDKDF (reference sequence). The CDR3 has 16 amino acids.

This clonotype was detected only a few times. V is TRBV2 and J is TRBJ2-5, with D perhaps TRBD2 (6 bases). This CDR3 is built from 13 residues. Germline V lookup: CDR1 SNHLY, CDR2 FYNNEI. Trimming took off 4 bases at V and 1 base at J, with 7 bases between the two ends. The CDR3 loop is CASSGDFQETQYF. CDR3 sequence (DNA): TGTGCCAGCAGTGGGGACTTCCAAGAGACCCAGTACTTC.